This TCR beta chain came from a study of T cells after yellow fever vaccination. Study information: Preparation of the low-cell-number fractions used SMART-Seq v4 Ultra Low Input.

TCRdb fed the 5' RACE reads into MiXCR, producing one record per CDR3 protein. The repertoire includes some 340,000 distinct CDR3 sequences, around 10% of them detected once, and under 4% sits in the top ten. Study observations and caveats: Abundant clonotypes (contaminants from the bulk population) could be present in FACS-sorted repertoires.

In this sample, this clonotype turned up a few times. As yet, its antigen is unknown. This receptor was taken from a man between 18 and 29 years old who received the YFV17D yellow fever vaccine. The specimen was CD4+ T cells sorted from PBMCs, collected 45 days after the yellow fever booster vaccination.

The CDR3 nucleotides read TGTGCCAGCAGCGTAGCGGGGTCAGGGGCCGGTGAGCAGTTCTTC. Residues: CASSVAGSGAGEQFF. V usage is TRBV9 and J usage is TRBJ2-1; tentative D call: TRBD1 (6 bases). Germline CDR1 is SGDLS and CDR2 is YYNGEE. CDR3 size: 15 residues. The V end was cut by 0 bases, the J end by 9 bases, with 16 bases between.